Shown below are 14 T cell receptor beta chains from a single sample sequenced in a study of regulatory T cells in long-lasting Graves disease. Described time point: newly diagnosed GD, antithyroid drugs for less than 3 months. RNA from PBMCs was the source of the TCR library. Construction of TCR beta libraries relied on iRepertoire HTBI primers and on Arm-PCR targeting CDR3 regions. Using its own MiXCR run on the multiplex PCR reads, TCRdb lists one record per CDR3 protein. The sample lists roughly 420,000 distinct CDR3 sequences; approximately 16% were seen once. The data were also submitted as part of a second study, on T cells in Graves' hyperthyroidism and ophthalmopathy.

The sample consisted of peripheral blood mononuclear cells (PBMCs), taken at new diagnosis, from a patient treated with antithyroid drugs. These receptor sequences come from a woman younger than 30 with Graves disease.

In this sample, this clonotype turned up many times. The chain couples TRBV2 to TRBJ2-1, with 10 bases lining up with TRBD1. The CDR3 consists of 15 residues. With V trimmed by 6 bases and J by 3 bases, 5 bases remained unmatched. CDR1 is SNHLY and CDR2 is FYNNEI in the germline V gene. The CDR3 reads CASRRQGAIYNEQFF. The CDR3 DNA reads TGTGCCAGCAGGAGACAGGGGGCCATCTACAATGAGCAGTTCTTC.

With regard to this clonotype: A far larger clone is one nucleotide away, so this likely arose from a read error. The chain has TRBV11-2 and TRBJ2-4; D perhaps matches TRBD2 (6 bases). CDR3 length: 16 residues. V dropped 7 bases and J dropped 13 bases, with 29 bases sitting between them. Germline lookup yields CDR1 SGHAT and CDR2 FQNNGV. This chain's CDR3 is CASTPSGRRSYNEQYF. The CDR3 coding sequence is TGTGCCAGCACTCCCTCCGGGAGACGCTCCTACAATGAGCAGTACTTC.

This chain uses TRBV12-3 or TRBV12-4 with TRBJ2-7; TRBD2 aligns across 10 bases. Trimming at V came to 1 base and at J to 3 bases, leaving 12 bases not matched to a gene. The CDR3 contains 18 residues. The CDR3: CASSLGWPSGSLFYEQYF. DNA for the CDR3: TGTGCCAGCAGTTTAGGGTGGCCTAGCGGGAGCTTATTCTACGAGCAGTACTTC.

As for this clonotype: A much larger clone sits a single nucleotide away, making a read error possible. This chain uses TRBV28 with TRBJ1-1; a weak D match, TRBD1 (5 bases). The V gene's germline CDR1 is MDHEN and CDR2 SYDVKM. This CDR3 has 14 amino acids. CDR3 sequence reads: CAGSPGALNAEAFF. In DNA form, the CDR3 reads TGTGCCGGCAGTCCCGGGGCTTTAAACGCTGAAGCTTTCTTT.

This chain connects TRBV20-1 to TRBJ2-7; D is ambiguous. Germline loops: CDR1 DFQATT, CDR2 SNEGSKA (reference sequence). The V gene lost 7 bases and the J gene lost 3 bases, with 10 bases spanning the gap. This CDR3 is built from 11 residues. CDR3 residues: CSVQINYEQYF. The CDR3 region has the DNA TGCAGTGTTCAGATCAACTACGAGCAGTACTTC.

Many counts were recorded for this clonotype. The chain couples TRBV7-2 to TRBJ2-7; unclear D gene. V was cut by 1 base and J by 5 bases, with 12 bases left in between. The germline gives CDR1 SGHTA, CDR2 FQGNSA. The CDR3 spans 14 residues. The CDR3: CASSLGPGTDEQYF. CDR3 bases: TGTGCCAGCAGCTTAGGACCCGGTACTGACGAGCAGTACTTC.

The rearrangement joins TRBV5-4 to TRBJ1-2, with 7 bases fitting TRBD1. J gave up 6 bases and V 4 bases, and 12 bases lay outside the gene matches. CDR3 length: 15 residues. Germline-derived CDR1 and CDR2 are SGHNT and YYREEE (reference sequence). The CDR3 sequence: CASSHPRQGVNGYTF. The CDR3 coding sequence is TGTGCCAGCAGCCACCCCCGACAGGGTGTGAATGGCTACACCTTC.

The table lists this clonotype with a few counts. This rearrangement joins TRBV6-1 to TRBJ1-3; TRBD1 is a possible D gene (5 bases). The CDR3 length is 16 residues. V was shortened by 6 bases and J by 0 bases, with 15 bases between the two germline ends. Germline V lookup: CDR1 MNHNS, CDR2 SASEGT. CDR3 sequence: CASSVPGHNSGNTIYF. In DNA, the CDR3 is TGTGCCAGCAGCGTCCCAGGACACAACTCTGGAAACACCATATATTTT.

This clonotype was detected ten times or more. The genes are TRBV12-3 or TRBV12-4 and TRBJ2-1; 9 bases line up with TRBD1. The CDR3 totals 15 residues. V was clipped by 5 bases and J by 2 bases; unmatched bases: 4. The CDR3 nucleotides read TGTGCCAGCAGTCGAGGACAGGGGACCTACAATGAGCAGTTCTTC. It is translated as CASSRGQGTYNEQFF.

This clonotype occurred many times. The chain carries TRBV28 and TRBJ1-2; TRBD1 is a possible D gene (6 bases). In germline, CDR1 is MDHEN, CDR2 SYDVKM. The ends were cut back, 6 bases at V and 6 bases at J, with 32 bases in the middle. CDR3 length equals 19 residues. The CDR3 nucleotides are TGTGCCAGCAGAGAGGGGGGCGGGGGGACGCTCCCTAAGAATGATGGCTACACCTTC. It yields the protein CASREGGGGTLPKNDGYTF.

There are many counts of this clonotype. The chain carries TRBV28 and TRBJ1-2; 7 nucleotides agree with TRBD1. The CDR3 totals 16 residues. V dropped 3 bases and J dropped 2; count of bases not matched to a gene: 9. CDR1 is MDHEN, CDR2 SYDVKM, per germline. Written as DNA, the CDR3 is TGTGCCAGCAGTTTCCTTAAAGGGGGCCGGAACTATGGCTACACCTTC. It codes for CASSFLKGGRNYGYTF.

The chain employs TRBV6-2 or TRBV6-3 and TRBJ1-4; a possible D gene is TRBD1 (6 bases). Germline CDR1 reads MNHEY; CDR2 reads SVGEGT. Trimming removed 2 bases from V and 8 bases from J, with 15 bases in between. This CDR3 has 15 amino acids. CDR3 in amino acids: CASSYLGTTREKLFF. The CDR3 DNA reads as TGTGCCAGCAGTTACCTCGGGACAACAAGAGAAAAACTGTTTTTT.

The V gene is TRBV6-1, the J gene TRBJ1-6; D uncertain. Trimming pared 1 base from V and 8 bases from J, leaving 9 bases between. Germline values: CDR1 MNHNS, CDR2 SASEGT. The CDR3 is made up of 14 amino acids. The CDR3: CASSEVGVHSPLHF. CDR3 DNA: TGTGCCAGCAGTGAAGTTGGGGTCCATTCACCCCTCCACTTT.

This clonotype has a count of ten or more. The chain links TRBV7-2 to TRBJ2-1, with no clear D. CDR1 is SGHTA and CDR2 is FQGNSA in the germline V gene. V was clipped by 1 base and J by 10 bases, with 8 bases between them. The length of the CDR3 is 12 residues. The CDR3 DNA reads TGTGCCAGCAGCTTAGTCGGGTTGGAGCAGTTCTTC. Translated: CASSLVGLEQFF.